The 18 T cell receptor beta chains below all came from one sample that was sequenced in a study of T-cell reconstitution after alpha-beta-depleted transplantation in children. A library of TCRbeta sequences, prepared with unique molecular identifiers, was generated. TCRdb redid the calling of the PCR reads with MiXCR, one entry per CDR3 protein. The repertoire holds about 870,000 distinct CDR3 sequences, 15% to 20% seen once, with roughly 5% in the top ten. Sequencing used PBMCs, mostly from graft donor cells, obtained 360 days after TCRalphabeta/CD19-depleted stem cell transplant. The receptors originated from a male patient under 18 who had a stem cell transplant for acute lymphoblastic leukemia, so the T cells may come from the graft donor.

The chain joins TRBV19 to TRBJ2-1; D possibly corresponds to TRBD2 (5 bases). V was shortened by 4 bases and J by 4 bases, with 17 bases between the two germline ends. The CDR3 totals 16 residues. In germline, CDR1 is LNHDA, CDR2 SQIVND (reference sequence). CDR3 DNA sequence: TGTGCCAGTAGTACAACACCTTGGACTGCTTACAATGAGCAGTTCTTC. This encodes CASSTTPWTAYNEQFF.

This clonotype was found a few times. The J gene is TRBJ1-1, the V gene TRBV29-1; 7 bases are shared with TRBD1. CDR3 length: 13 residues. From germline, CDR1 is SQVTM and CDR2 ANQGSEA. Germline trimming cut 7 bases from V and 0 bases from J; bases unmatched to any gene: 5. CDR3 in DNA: TGCAGCGCCCATGGGACAGTGAACACTGAAGCTTTCTTT. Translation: CSAHGTVNTEAFF.

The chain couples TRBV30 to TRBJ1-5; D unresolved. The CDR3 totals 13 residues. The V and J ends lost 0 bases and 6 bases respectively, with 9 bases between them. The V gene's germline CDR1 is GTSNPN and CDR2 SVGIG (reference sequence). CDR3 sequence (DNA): TGTGCCTGGAGTGTAGAAGGGTTTCAGCCCCAGCATTTT. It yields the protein CAWSVEGFQPQHF. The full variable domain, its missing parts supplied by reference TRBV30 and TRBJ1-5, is SQTIHQWPATLVQPVGSPLSLECTVEGTSNPNLYWYRQAAGRGLQLLFYSVGIGQISSEVPQNLSASRPQDRQFILSSKKLLLSDSGFYLCAWSVEGFQPQHFGDGTRLSIL.

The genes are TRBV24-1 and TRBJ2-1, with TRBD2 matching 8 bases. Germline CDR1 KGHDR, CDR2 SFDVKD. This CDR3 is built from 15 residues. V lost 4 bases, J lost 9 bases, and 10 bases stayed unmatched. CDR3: CATSEGAGVGSEQFF. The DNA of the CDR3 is TGTGCCACCAGTGAGGGAGCGGGAGTGGGAAGTGAGCAGTTCTTC.

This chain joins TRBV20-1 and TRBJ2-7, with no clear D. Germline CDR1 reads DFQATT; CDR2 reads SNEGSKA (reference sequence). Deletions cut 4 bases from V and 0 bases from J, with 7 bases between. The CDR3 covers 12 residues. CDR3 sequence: CSAKVSSYEQYF. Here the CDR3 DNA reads TGCAGTGCTAAGGTCAGCTCCTACGAGCAGTACTTC.

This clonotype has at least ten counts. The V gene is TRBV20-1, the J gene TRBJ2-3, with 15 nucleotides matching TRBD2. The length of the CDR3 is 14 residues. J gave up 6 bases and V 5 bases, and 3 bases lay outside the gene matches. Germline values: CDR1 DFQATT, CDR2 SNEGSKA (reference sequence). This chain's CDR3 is CSAEGTSGRDTQYF. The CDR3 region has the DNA TGCAGTGCTGAAGGGACTAGCGGGAGGGATACGCAGTATTTT.

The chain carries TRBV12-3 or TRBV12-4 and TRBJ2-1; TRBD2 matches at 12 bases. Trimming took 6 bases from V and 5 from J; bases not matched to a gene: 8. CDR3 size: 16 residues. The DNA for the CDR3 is TGTGCCAGCAGCCCGGCTAGCGGGAGGGCCCACAATGAGCAGTTCTTC. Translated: CASSPASGRAHNEQFF.

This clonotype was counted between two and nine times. The CDR3 coding sequence is TGTGCCAGCAGCTCACTTACCCCGGTAGTGAGCACAGATACGCAGTATTTT. The encoded protein is CASSSLTPVVSTDTQYF. The chain is built from TRBV7-8 and TRBJ2-3; D gene ambiguous. Looked up from germline, CDR1 is SGHVS and CDR2 is FQNEAQ. Trimming took 4 bases from V and 0 from J, leaving 17 bases between them. CDR3 length: 17 residues.

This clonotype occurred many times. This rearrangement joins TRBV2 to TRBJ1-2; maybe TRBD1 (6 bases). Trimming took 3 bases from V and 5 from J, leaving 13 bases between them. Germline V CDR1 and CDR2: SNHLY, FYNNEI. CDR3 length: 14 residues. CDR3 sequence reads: CASSDWDNKYGYTF. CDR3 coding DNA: TGTGCCAGCAGTGACTGGGACAACAAATATGGCTACACCTTC.

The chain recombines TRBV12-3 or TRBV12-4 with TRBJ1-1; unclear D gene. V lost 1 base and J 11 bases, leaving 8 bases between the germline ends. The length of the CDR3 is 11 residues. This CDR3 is CASSLEPGAFF. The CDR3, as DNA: TGTGCCAGCAGTTTAGAGCCGGGGGCTTTCTTT.

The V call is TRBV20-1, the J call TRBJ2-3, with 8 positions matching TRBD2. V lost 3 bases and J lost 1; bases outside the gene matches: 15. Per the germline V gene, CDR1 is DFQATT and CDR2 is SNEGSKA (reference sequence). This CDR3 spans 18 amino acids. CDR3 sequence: CSASPTGLAGSRTDTQYF. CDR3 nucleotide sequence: TGCAGTGCTAGCCCGACCGGACTAGCCGGATCTCGCACAGATACGCAGTATTTT.

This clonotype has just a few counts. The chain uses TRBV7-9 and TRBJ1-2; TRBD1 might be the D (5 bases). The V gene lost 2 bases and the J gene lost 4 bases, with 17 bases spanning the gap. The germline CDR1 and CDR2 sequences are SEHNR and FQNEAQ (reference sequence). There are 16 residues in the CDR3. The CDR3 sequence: CASSLSPAQGIYGYTF. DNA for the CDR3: TGTGCCAGCAGCTTAAGTCCGGCGCAGGGTATCTATGGCTACACCTTC.

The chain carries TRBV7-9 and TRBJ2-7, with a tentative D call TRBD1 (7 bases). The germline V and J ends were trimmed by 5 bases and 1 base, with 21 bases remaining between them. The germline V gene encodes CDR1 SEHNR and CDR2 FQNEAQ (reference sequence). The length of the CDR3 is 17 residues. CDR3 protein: CASSPRVGRGRSYEQYF. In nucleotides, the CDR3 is TGTGCCAGCAGCCCGAGAGTGGGCAGGGGGAGGTCCTACGAGCAGTACTTC.

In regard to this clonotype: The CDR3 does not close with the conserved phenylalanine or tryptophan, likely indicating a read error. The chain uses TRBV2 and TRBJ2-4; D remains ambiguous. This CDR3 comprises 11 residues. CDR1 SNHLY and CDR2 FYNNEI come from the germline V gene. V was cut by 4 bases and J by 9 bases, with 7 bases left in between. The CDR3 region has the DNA TGTGCCAGCAGTGCTAGGTCCATTCAGTACTTA. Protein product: CASSARSIQYL.

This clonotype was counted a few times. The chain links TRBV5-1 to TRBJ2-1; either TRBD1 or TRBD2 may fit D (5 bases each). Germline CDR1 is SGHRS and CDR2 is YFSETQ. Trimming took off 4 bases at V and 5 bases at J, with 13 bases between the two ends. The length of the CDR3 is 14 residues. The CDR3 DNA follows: TGCGCCAGCAGCAACCGGGACCAGAACAATGAGCAGTTCTTC. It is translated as CASSNRDQNNEQFF.

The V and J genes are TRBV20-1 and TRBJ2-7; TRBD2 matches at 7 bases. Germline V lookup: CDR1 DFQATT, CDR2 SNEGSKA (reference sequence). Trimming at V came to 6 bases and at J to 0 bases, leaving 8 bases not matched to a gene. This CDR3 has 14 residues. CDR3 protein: CSAPTSAVSYEQYF. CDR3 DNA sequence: TGCAGTGCCCCTACTAGCGCCGTCTCCTACGAGCAGTACTTC.

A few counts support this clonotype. CDR3 residues: CASSAGTVLEQYF. CDR3 coding DNA: TGCGCCAGCAGCGCCGGGACAGTCCTCGAGCAGTACTTC. The J gene is TRBJ2-7, the V gene TRBV5-1; the match to TRBD1 covers 7 bases. The CDR3 totals 13 residues. CDR1 is SGHRS, CDR2 YFSETQ, per germline. J was trimmed by 6 bases and V by 4 bases; bases with no gene match: 7.

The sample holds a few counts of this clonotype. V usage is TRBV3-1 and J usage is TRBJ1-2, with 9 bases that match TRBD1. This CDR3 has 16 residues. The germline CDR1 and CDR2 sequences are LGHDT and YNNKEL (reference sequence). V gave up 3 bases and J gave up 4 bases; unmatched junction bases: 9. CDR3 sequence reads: CASSQGTGTVLYGYTF. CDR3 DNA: TGTGCCAGCAGCCAGGGGACAGGGACAGTCCTCTATGGCTACACCTTC.